The next 22 T cell receptor beta chains were all read from a single sample in a study of PD-1 blockade in classical Hodgkin lymphoma. TCRdb keeps only in-frame clones here, not all; method: immunoSEQ multiplex PCR. The table has approximately 9,000 clones, more than 85% seen once. Time point: newly diagnosed, previously untreated cHL patient sample. By magnetic negative selection, CD8+ T cells were isolated from the thawed PBMCs. Sequenced input: CD8+ T cells from blood. These TCRs come from a human donor with classical Hodgkin lymphoma.

The V and J genes are TRBV4-1 and TRBJ1-5; tentative D call: TRBD1 (6 bases). The ends were cut back, 0 bases at V and 4 bases at J, with 19 bases in the middle. Germline V gene sequence: CDR1 MGHRA, CDR2 YSYEKL. The CDR3 sequence is 18 residues long. The CDR3 DNA is TGCGCCAGCAGCCAAGATAGCTTGTTCAGGGGTCTGAATCAGCCCCAGCATTTT. It encodes CASSQDSLFRGLNQPQHF.

The chain employs TRBV27 and TRBJ1-5; possibly TRBD1 for D (5 bases). V lost 1 base, J lost 4 bases, and 8 bases lay in between. CDR3 size: 14 residues. Germline-derived CDR1 and CDR2 are MNHEY and SMNVEV (reference sequence). CDR3 nucleotides: TGTGCCAGCAGTTTATTGGGGGGTAATCAGCCCCAGCATTTT. Protein sequence: CASSLLGGNQPQHF.

This clone has just one count. The rearrangement uses TRBV21-1 and TRBJ2-1; the table's D call, TRBD2, has no DNA check behind it. TRBV21-1 is a listed pseudogene. The CDR3 runs to 16 residues. The CDR3 region is CASSKAGLGTYNEQFF. The CDR3 DNA is TGTGCCAGCAGCAAAGCCGGACTAGGGACCTACAATGAGCAGTTCTTC.

Relative to its sample, this clone is large. The chain links TRBV2 to TRBJ2-5; 7 positions match TRBD2. Germline trimming cut 1 base from V and 3 bases from J; bases unmatched to any gene: 5. The CDR3 contains 15 residues. Germline CDR1 SNHLY, CDR2 FYNNEI. CDR3: CASSEVRLAEETQYF. CDR3 DNA sequence: TGTGCCAGCAGTGAAGTTAGGCTAGCGGAAGAGACCCAGTACTTC. The whole variable domain, remainder taken from reference TRBV2 and TRBJ2-5, is EPEVTQTPSHQVTQMGQEVILRCVPISNHLYFYWYRQILGQKVEFLVSFYNNEISEKSEIFDDQFSVERPDGSNFTLKIRSTKLEDSAMYFCASSEVRLAEETQYFGPGTRLLVL.

The chain has TRBV9 and TRBJ1-1; D gene uncertain. Trimming left V 0 bases short and J 4 bases short, with 10 bases between. CDR1 and CDR2 from the germline V gene are SGDLS and YYNGEE. The CDR3 consists of 14 residues. For the CDR3, the DNA is TGTGCCAGCAGCGTAGCTCCCGGGAGCACTGAAGCTTTCTTT. This translates into CASSVAPGSTEAFF.

J is TRBJ2-7 and V is TRBV11-2; D is unresolved. The germline V gene has CDR1 SGHAT and CDR2 FQNNGV. The V end lost 0 bases, the J end lost 2 bases, and 14 bases lay between the germline ends. The CDR3 runs 16 residues. CDR3 loop: CASSLDPAYGPYEQYF. The CDR3 DNA reads as TGTGCCAGCAGCTTAGATCCCGCCTACGGACCCTACGAGCAGTACTTC. Variable domain in full (rest from reference TRBV11-2 and TRBJ2-7): EAGVAQSPRYKIIEKRQSVAFWCNPISGHATLYWYQQILGQGPKLLIQFQNNGVVDDSQLPKDRFSAERLKGVDSTLKIQPAKLEDSAVYLCASSLDPAYGPYEQYFGPGTRLTVT.

The V call is TRBV5-6, the J call TRBJ2-7; no definite D call. V lost 0 bases and J 6 bases, leaving 10 bases between the germline ends. CDR1 and CDR2 from the germline V gene are SGHDT and YYEEEE. CDR3 length: 13 residues. The CDR3 is CASSLDPEAEQYF. In DNA form, the CDR3 reads TGTGCCAGCAGCTTGGACCCCGAGGCCGAGCAGTACTTC.

The CDR3 region is CASSDSYEQYF. CDR3 nucleotide sequence: TGTGCCAGCAGTGACTCCTACGAGCAGTACTTC. The chain uses TRBV25-1 and TRBJ2-7; no reliable D call. This CDR3 is 11 amino acids long. Trimming left V 3 bases short and J 0 bases short, with 0 bases between. In germline, CDR1 is MGHDK, CDR2 SYGVNS.

The V call is TRBV19, the J call TRBJ1-1, with D possibly matching TRBD1 (5 bases). The germline V and J ends were trimmed by 2 bases and 4 bases, with 11 bases remaining between them. Germline lookup yields CDR1 LNHDA and CDR2 SQIVND (reference sequence). The CDR3 covers 14 residues. The CDR3 region is CASSIRGDGTEAFF. The CDR3, as DNA: TGTGCCAGTAGTATACGGGGGGATGGCACTGAAGCTTTCTTT.

The chain couples TRBV28 to TRBJ2-7, with 8 positions matching TRBD2. The germline V gene encodes CDR1 MDHEN and CDR2 SYDVKM. This CDR3 contains 14 residues. The ends lost 6 bases at V and 3 bases at J; junction bases unmatched: 7. CDR3 sequence reads: CASSGRLASYEQYF. CDR3 nucleotides: TGTGCCAGCAGCGGCCGACTAGCGAGCTACGAGCAGTACTTC.

The gene calls are TRBV9 and TRBJ1-1; maybe TRBD1 (6 bases). Deletions cut 2 bases from V and 0 bases from J, with 14 bases between. Germline-derived CDR1 and CDR2 are SGDLS and YYNGEE. The CDR3 is 16 residues long. The CDR3 DNA reads as TGTGCCAGCAGCGTTTCGGACAGTTTCATGAACACTGAAGCTTTCTTT. It encodes CASSVSDSFMNTEAFF.

This clone came up once. The rearrangement joins TRBV5-5 to TRBJ1-5; D may be TRBD1 (5 bases). The CDR3 is 17 amino acids. Trimming took 2 bases from V and 0 from J, leaving 15 bases between them. CDR1 SGHKS and CDR2 YYEKEE come from the germline V gene (reference sequence). The CDR3, as DNA: TGTGCCAGCAGCTTCGGGACGGTTTACAATAGCAATCAGCCCCAGCATTTT. It codes for CASSFGTVYNSNQPQHF. Drawing the rest from reference TRBV5-5 and TRBJ1-5, the complete variable domain is DAGVTQSPTHLIKTRGQQVTLRCSPISGHKSVSWYQQVLGQGPQFIFQYYEKEERGRGNFPDRFSARQFPNYSSELNVNALLLGDSALYLCASSFGTVYNSNQPQHFGDGTRLSIL.

The DNA for the CDR3 is TGTGCCAGCAGTAGAGACAGGGGACTCTACGAGCAGTACTTC. It codes for CASSRDRGLYEQYF. The chain carries TRBV6-5 and TRBJ2-7, with 8 positions matching TRBD1. The CDR3 length is 14 residues. From germline, CDR1 is MNHEY and CDR2 SVGAGI. Germline trimming cut 5 bases from V and 3 bases from J; bases unmatched to any gene: 6.

The V gene is TRBV6-1, the J gene TRBJ2-7; the match to TRBD2 covers 9 bases. The germline CDR1 and CDR2 sequences are MNHNS and SASEGT. Unmatched junction bases numbered 4, after V lost 6 bases and J lost 4 bases. The CDR3 runs to 13 residues. CDR3 sequence reads: CASRAGGPYEQYF. In DNA, the CDR3 is TGTGCCAGCAGGGCGGGAGGGCCGTACGAGCAGTACTTC.

With regard to this clone: The junction departs from germline at one end; a sequencing error may be responsible. The chain couples TRBV7-7 to TRBJ2-2; 8 positions agree with TRBD1. CDR3 size: 15 residues. Germline V gene lookup returns CDR1 SSHAT and CDR2 FNYEAQ (reference sequence). The CDR3 sequence: CASSPGQGAIGELFF. In nucleotides, the CDR3 is TGTGCTAGCAGCCCCGGCCAGGGGGCGATCGGGGAGCTGTTTTTT.

This chain connects TRBV14 to TRBJ2-7; D not resolved. V lost 5 bases to trimming and J lost 1 base, with 6 bases between them. This CDR3 is 12 amino acids long. Germline V lookup: CDR1 SGHDN, CDR2 FVKESK. CDR3 DNA: TGTGCCAGCAGCGGCTTTTCCTACGAGCAGTACTTC. It encodes CASSGFSYEQYF.

J is TRBJ2-7 and V is TRBV27; 8 bases are shared with TRBD2. This CDR3 has 15 amino acids. Germline loops: CDR1 MNHEY, CDR2 SMNVEV (reference sequence). Trimming took 3 bases from V and 1 from J; bases not matched to a gene: 5. CDR3 amino acids: CASSFSAGGSYEQYF. CDR3 nucleotide sequence: TGTGCCAGCAGTTTTTCGGCGGGAGGTTCCTACGAGCAGTACTTC.

The chain combines TRBV5-4 with TRBJ1-2; 8 bases are a match to TRBD1. The CDR3 contains 15 residues. Germline CDR1 reads SGHNT; CDR2 reads YYREEE (reference sequence). V trimming: 0 bases; J trimming: 6 bases; junction bases outside the gene matches: 7. The CDR3 DNA sequence: TGTGCCAGCAGCTTGGGCGGGACAGGACTCGATGGCTACACCTTC. Encoded protein: CASSLGGTGLDGYTF.

CDR3 loop: CASSAGLAGAYEQYF. In DNA form, the CDR3 reads TGTGCCAGCAGTGCGGGACTAGCGGGAGCCTACGAGCAGTACTTC. The chain has TRBV6-1 and TRBJ2-7; 14 bases are shared with TRBD2. This CDR3 has 15 residues. Germline V lookup: CDR1 MNHNS, CDR2 SASEGT. The trim removed 4 bases at V and 2 bases at J, leaving 1 base unmatched.

V is TRBV29-1 and J is TRBJ1-1; tentative D call: TRBD1 (5 bases). V lost 6 bases and J lost 5, with 10 bases in between. This CDR3 has 11 residues. Looked up from germline, CDR1 is SQVTM and CDR2 is ANQGSEA. The CDR3 nucleotides are TGCAGCGTGGTTCGACAGACTGAAGCTTTCTTT. This codes for CSVVRQTEAFF.

The CDR3 bases are TGTGCCAGCAGTGACAACTCTGGGGCCAACGTCCTGACTTTC. It yields the protein CASSDNSGANVLTF. The chain couples TRBV6-4 to TRBJ2-6; D gene uncertain. There are 14 residues in the CDR3. With 2 bases removed from V and 0 bases from J, the gap between germline ends came to 2 bases. CDR1 MRHNA and CDR2 SNTAGT come from the germline V gene.

In this sample, this clone turned up once. This chain joins TRBV4-2 and TRBJ2-1; the match to TRBD2 covers 10 bases. The CDR3 runs 15 residues. Germline CDR1 and CDR2: LGHNA and YNFKEQ. The V and J ends lost 0 bases and 4 bases, in that order; junction bases with no gene match: 0. For the CDR3, the DNA is TGTGCCAGCAGCCAAGATAGCGGGGGGTACAATGAGCAGTTCTTC. This gives the protein CASSQDSGGYNEQFF.